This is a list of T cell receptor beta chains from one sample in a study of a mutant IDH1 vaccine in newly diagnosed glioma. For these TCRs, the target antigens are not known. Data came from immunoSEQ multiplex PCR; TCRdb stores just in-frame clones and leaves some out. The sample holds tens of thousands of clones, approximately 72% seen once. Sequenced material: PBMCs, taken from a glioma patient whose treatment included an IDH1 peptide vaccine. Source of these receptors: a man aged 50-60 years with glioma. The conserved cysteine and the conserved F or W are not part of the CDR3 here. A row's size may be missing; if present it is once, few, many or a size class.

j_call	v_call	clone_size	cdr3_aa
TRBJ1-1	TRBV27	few	ASSRWGTEAF
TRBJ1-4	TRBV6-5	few	ASTRGRYEKLF
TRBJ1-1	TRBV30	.	AWSEGSYTEAF
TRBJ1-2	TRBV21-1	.	ASSILPVTNYGYT
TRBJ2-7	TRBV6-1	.	ASSLRTGYEQY
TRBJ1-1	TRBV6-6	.	ASTAGRLNTEAF
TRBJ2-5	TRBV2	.	ASSDGGEETQY
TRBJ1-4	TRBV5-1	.	ASSIRVPEANEKLF
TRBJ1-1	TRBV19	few	ASSIMENTEAF
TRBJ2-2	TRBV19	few	ASSIPTGDTGELF
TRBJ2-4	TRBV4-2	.	ASSQGTQNIQY
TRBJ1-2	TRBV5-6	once	ASSPGTGVSTLYGYT
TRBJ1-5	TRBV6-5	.	ASSKGGAVSQH
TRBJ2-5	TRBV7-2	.	ASSPQAQETQY
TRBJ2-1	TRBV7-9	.	ASSFAYNEQF
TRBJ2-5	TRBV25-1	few	ASSVGWQRMETQY
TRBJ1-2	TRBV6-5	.	ASSKVGNYGYT
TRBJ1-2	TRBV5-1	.	ASSADRVYGYT
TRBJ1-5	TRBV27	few	ASSRGGRYSNQPQH
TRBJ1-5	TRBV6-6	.	ASSSGLTNQPQH
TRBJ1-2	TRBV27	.	ASSFGRENYGYT
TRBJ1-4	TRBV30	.	AWSDLRRGTSNEKLF
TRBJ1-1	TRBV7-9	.	ASLRTAPNTEAF
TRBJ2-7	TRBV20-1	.	SASGRENQY
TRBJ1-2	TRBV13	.	ASSPAPDRGGYGYT
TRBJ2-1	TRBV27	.	ASSHGTAEQF
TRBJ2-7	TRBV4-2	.	ASSRVGNEQY
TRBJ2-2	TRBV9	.	ASSVGWGELF
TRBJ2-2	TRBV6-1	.	ASTIAGAGELF
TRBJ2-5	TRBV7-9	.	ASSLTSETQY
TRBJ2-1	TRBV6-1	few	ATELFYNEQF
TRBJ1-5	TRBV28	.	ASSFVISSNQPQH
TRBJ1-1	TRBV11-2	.	ASSLERGLNTEAF
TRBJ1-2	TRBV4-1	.	ASSQFQGRNGYT
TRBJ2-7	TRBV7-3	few	ASSPQGGGYEQY
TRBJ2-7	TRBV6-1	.	ASTGDRASYEQY
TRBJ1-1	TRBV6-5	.	ASRLTGLLTEAF
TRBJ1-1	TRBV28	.	ASSLWQSHTEAF
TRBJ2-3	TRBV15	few	ATSRDSGGADTQY
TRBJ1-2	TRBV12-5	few	ASGTRVTGYGYT
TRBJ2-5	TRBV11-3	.	ASSPNPRAETQY
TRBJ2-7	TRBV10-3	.	ASAGQGGEQY
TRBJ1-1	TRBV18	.	ASSPEQASTEAF
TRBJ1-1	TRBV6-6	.	ASSYGTTEAF
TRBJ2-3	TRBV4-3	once	ASSQGGVTDTQY
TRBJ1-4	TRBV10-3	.	AISESVGATNEKLF
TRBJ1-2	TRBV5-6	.	ASSSLRGPGIYGYT
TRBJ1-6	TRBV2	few	ASSEPRGGSYNSPLH
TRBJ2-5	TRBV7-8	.	ASSFGGNQETQY
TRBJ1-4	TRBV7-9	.	ASSFDRRSEKLF
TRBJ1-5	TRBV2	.	ASSVTASQPQH
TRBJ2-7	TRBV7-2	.	ASSLAGRGVSEQY
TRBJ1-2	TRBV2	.	ASTVGQSRIYGYT
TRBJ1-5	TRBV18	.	ASSTHVDQPQH
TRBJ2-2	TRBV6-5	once	ASSASPDNTGELF
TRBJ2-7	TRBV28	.	ASSFTWTGDYEQY
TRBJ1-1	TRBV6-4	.	ASSDSSRNTEAF
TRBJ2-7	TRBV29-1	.	SATGQGSYEQY
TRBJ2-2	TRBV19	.	ASSMFTATNTGELF
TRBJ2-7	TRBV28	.	ASSLEAGLY